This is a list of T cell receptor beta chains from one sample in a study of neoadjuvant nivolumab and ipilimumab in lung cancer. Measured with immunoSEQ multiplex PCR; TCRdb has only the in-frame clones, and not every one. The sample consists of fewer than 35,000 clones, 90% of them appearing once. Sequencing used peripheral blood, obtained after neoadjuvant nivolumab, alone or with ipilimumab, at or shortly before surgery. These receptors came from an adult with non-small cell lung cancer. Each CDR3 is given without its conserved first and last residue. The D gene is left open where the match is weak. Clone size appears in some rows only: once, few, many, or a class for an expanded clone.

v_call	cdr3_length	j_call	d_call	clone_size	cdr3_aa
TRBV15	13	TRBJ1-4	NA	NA	ATSRDRGYGEKLF
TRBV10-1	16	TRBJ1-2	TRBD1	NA	ASSEPRDSRRVNYGYT
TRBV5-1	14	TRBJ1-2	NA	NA	ASSLEAGERGYGYT
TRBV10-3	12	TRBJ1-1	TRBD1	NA	AIRESGGDTEAF
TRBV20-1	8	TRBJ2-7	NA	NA	SARHYEQY
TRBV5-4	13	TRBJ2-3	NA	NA	ASSWGRGFADTQY
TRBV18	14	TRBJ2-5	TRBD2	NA	ASSRALAGNEETQY
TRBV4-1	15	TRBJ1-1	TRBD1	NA	ASSQIPGTGRNTEAF
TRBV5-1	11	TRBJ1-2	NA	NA	ASSLGAGYGYT
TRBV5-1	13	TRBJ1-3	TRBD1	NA	ASSPQGAGGNTIY
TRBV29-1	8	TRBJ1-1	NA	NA	SVGTYEAF
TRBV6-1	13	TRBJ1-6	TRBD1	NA	ASPSTGSHNSPLH
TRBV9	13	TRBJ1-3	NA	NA	ASSVEVGIGNTIY
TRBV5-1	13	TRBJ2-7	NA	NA	ASSPSLGGGGEQY
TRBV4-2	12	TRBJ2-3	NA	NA	ASSQELAGDTQY
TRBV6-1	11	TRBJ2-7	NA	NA	ASQWTRNYEQY
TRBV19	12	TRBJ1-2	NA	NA	ASSIGTVNYGYT
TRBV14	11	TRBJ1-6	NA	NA	ASSISTNSPLH
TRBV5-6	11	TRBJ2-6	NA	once	ASSWGGANVLT
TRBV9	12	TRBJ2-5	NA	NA	ASGLDPYQETQY
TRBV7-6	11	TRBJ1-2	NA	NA	ASSPTGNYGYT
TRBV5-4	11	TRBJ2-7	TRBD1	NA	ASSFPGQYEQY
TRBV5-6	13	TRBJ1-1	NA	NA	ASSLAIWGVTEAF
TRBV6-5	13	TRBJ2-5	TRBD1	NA	ASSRGGKWEETQY
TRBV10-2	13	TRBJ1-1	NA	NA	ASSGVGTLNTEAF
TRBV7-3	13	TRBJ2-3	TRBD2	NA	ASSLAGVSTDTQY
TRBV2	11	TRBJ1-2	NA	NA	ASSEAGVNGYT